This TCR beta chain was identified during a study of blood T cells in healthy people across ages. Study summary: Template switching captured about one barcoded beta molecule per two T cells.

Donors were healthy Caucasian individuals from Russia aged roughly 6 to 90. Next came a second PCR, run for about 6 to 12 cycles, which used a sample-barcoded 5' primer along with a J-beta primer mix. A single record per CDR3 protein comes from TCRdb applying MiXCR to the 5' RACE reads. The repertoire consists of over 1.5 million distinct CDR3 sequences, with 40% to 55% occurring once and the leading ten covering 2% to 2.5%. Germline V lookup: CDR1 SGHRS, CDR2 YFSETQ. Trimming shortened V by 4 bases and J by 1 base, and 15 bases separated the two germline ends. This CDR3 has 16 residues. This clonotype came up a few times.

This clonotype originated in a woman in her thirties or forties in good health. Sequencing used blood. The chain has TRBV5-1 and TRBJ2-1, with a possible D match to TRBD2 (6 bases). The CDR3 here is CASSAAGTHSYNEQFF. CDR3 coding DNA: TGCGCCAGCAGCGCCGCGGGGACTCATTCCTACAATGAGCAGTTCTTC.